The clone carrying this T cell receptor (beta chain) was detected only a few times. Trimming cost V 4 bases and J 1 base, with 14 bases left between them. This CDR3 is 15 amino acids long. The germline V gene encodes CDR1 SGHRS and CDR2 YFSETQ. The whole isolated RNA underwent reverse transcription, so sequencing captured expressed TCRB transcripts. The assay was immunoSEQ multiplex PCR, and TCRdb's table has in-frame clones only and misses some. The sample holds 350,000 or so clones, around 19% seen once. This entry comes from a study of beta chain features in type 1 diabetes. The genes are TRBV5-1 and TRBJ2-5; weak D call: TRBD1 (5 bases). The receptor's source is a woman in her late teens or twenties in good health. Input material: naive CD4+ T cells from blood. CDR3: CASSPGGAGQETQYF. The CDR3 DNA reads TGCGCCAGCAGCCCCGGTGGGGCAGGCCAAGAGACCCAGTACTTC.